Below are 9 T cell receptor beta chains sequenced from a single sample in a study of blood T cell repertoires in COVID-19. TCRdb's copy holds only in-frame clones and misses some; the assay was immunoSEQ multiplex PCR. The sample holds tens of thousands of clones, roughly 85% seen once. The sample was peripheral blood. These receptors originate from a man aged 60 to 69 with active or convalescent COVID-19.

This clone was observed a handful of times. The CDR3 nucleotides read TGTGCCAGCAGCTTGCTACGGACGGAGGCCGACTATGGCTACACCTTC. This codes for CASSLLRTEADYGYTF. The chain carries TRBV5-6 and TRBJ1-2, with D hard to call. Trimming took 1 base from V and 3 from J, leaving 16 bases between them. The CDR3 runs to 16 residues. Germline CDR1 SGHDT, CDR2 YYEEEE.

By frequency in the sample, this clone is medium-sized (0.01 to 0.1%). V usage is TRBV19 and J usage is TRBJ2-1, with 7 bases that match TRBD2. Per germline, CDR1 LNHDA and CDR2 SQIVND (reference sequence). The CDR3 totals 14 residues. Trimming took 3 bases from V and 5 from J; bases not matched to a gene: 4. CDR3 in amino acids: CASSIWLADNEQFF. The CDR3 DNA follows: TGTGCCAGTAGTATCTGGCTAGCGGACAATGAGCAGTTCTTC.

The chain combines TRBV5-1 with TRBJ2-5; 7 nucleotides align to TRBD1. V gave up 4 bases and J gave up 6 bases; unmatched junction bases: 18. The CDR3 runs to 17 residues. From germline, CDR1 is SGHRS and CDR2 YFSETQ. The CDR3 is CASSRRSQGPMGKTQYF. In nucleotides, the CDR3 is TGCGCCAGCAGCCGACGATCACAGGGGCCCATGGGAAAGACCCAGTACTTC. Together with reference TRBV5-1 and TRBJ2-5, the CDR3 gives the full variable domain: KAGVTQTPRYLIKTRGQQVTLSCSPISGHRSVSWYQQTPGQGLQFLFEYFSETQRNKGNFPGRFSGRQFSNSRSEMNVSTLELGDSALYLCASSRRSQGPMGKTQYFGPGTRLLVL.

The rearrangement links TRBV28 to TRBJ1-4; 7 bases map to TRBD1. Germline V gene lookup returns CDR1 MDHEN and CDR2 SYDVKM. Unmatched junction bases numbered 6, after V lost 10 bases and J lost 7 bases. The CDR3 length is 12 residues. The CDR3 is CATRQGSEKLFF. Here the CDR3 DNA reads TGTGCCACACGACAGGGCAGTGAAAAACTGTTTTTT.

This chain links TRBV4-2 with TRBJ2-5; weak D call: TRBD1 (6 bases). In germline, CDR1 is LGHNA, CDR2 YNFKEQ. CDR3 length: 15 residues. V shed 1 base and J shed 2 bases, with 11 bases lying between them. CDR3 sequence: CASSQGSGEQETQYF. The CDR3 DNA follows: TGTGCCAGCAGCCAAGGATCAGGGGAACAAGAGACCCAGTACTTC.

CDR3 coding DNA: TGTGCCAGCAGTAGGGACAGTCGAAGTAACTATGGCTACACCTTC. Protein: CASSRDSRSNYGYTF. The chain employs TRBV6-4 and TRBJ1-2; TRBD1 agrees at 7 bases. The V segment lost 5 bases and the J segment 1 base; nucleotides outside the gene matches: 7. CDR3 length: 15 amino acids. Germline V lookup: CDR1 MRHNA, CDR2 SNTAGT.

In nucleotides, the CDR3 is TGTGCCAGCCTTACAGGGGAAAGGAATCAGCCCCAGCATTTT. The encoded protein is CASLTGERNQPQHF. The chain joins TRBV28 to TRBJ1-5; 7 bases match TRBD1. In germline, CDR1 is MDHEN, CDR2 SYDVKM. V lost 8 bases to trimming and J lost 4 bases; unmatched junction nucleotides: 8. This CDR3 region has 14 residues.

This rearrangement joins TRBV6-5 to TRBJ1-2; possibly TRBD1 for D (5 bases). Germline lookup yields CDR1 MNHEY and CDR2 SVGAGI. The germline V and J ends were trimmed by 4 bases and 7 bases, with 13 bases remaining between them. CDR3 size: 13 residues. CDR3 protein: CASSFPRGGGYTF. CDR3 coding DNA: TGTGCCAGCAGTTTCCCCCGCGGGGGTGGCTACACCTTC.

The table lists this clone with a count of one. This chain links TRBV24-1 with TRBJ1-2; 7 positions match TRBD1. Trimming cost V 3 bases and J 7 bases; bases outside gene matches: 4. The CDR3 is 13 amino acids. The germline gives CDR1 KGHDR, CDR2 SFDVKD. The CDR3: CATSDPTGFGYTF. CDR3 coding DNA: TGTGCCACCAGTGATCCGACAGGGTTTGGCTACACCTTC.